This T cell receptor (beta chain) emerged from a study of shared clonotypes between healthy human individuals. This clone was seen a few times. Its antigen remains unidentified. Method: immunoSEQ multiplex PCR; TCRdb's copy keeps in-frame clones and lacks some. The sample records nearly 750,000 clones, roughly two thirds being singletons. Study-wide results and limits: Of the naive CD4 clonotypes, roughly 5.2% were shared across several donors.

Sequencing used memory CD4+ T cells sorted from blood. Subset defined: CD45RA-negative fraction. This TCR came from a woman between 25 and 40 years old in good health.

The CDR3 DNA follows: TGTGCCAGCAGGCCTTCCGGGACGGCGTCCTACGAGCAGTACTTC. It specifies CASRPSGTASYEQYF. The chain combines TRBV6-5 with TRBJ2-7; perhaps D is TRBD1 or TRBD2 (5 bases each). V lost 6 bases and J 1 base, leaving 16 bases between the germline ends. The CDR3 is made up of 15 amino acids. Germline V gene data show CDR1 as MNHEY and CDR2 as SVGAGI.